The rows below give T cell receptor beta chains drawn from one sample of a study of cytomegalovirus exposure and HLA in healthy donors. TCRdb keeps only in-frame clones here, not all; method: immunoSEQ multiplex PCR. The table includes approximately 160,000 clones, roughly 86% detected once. The specimen sequenced was PBMCs. The receptors shown here come from a man aged 18 to 30 in good health and CMV-seropositive. Both conserved end residues are part of each CDR3. A D gene is named only where the DNA matches it firmly. Expanded clones are given a class, and other clones once, few, many or no size at all.

V	J	size	D	CDR3	DNA
TRBV6-5	TRBJ1-1	-	-	CASSPMATGGEAFF	TGTGCCAGCAGTCCTATGGCGACGGGTGGGGAAGCTTTCTTT
TRBV19	TRBJ2-5	once	-	CASSMEGLPRVETQYF	TGTGCCAGTAGTATGGAGGGACTGCCTCGGGTAGAGACCCAGTACTTC
TRBV5-1	TRBJ2-6	-	-	CASSLEHNSGANVLTF	TGCGCCAGCAGCTTGGAACATAACTCTGGGGCCAACGTCCTGACTTTC
TRBV7-9	TRBJ2-6	-	-	CASSFRASGANVLTF	TGTGCCAGCAGCTTCAGGGCGTCTGGGGCCAACGTCCTGACTTTC
TRBV28	TRBJ1-5	-	TRBD1	CASSKTGTGSGLYSNQPQHF	TGTGCCAGCAGTAAGACCGGGACAGGATCCGGGTTATATAGCAATCAGCCCCAGCATTTT
TRBV19	TRBJ2-1	-	TRBD2	CASSIRTSGRNDEQFF	TGTGCCAGTAGTATTCGGACTAGCGGGAGGAACGATGAGCAGTTCTTC
TRBV7-6	TRBJ1-4	-	TRBD1	CASSRRGDRALRLFF	TGTGCCAGCAGCCGACGGGGCGACAGGGCATTACGTCTGTTTTTT
TRBV2	TRBJ1-5	-	-	CASSEMAGWSNQPQHF	TGTGCCAGCAGTGAGATGGCAGGGTGGAGCAATCAGCCCCAGCATTTT
TRBV5-4	TRBJ2-3	-	TRBD1	CASSPGQGGTDTQYF	TGTGCCAGCAGCCCGGGACAGGGGGGCACAGATACGCAGTATTTT
TRBV7-6	TRBJ1-1	-	-	CASSLIVGGSTEAFF	TGTGCCAGCAGCTTAATTGTTGGGGGCTCGACTGAAGCTTTCTTT
TRBV5-4	TRBJ2-4	-	TRBD1	CASSLGQGENIQYF	TGTGCCAGCAGCTTGGGACAGGGGGAAAACATTCAGTACTTC
TRBV15	TRBJ2-1	-	TRBD1	CATSRDRDSSYNEQFF	TGTGCCACCAGCAGAGACCGGGACAGCTCCTACAATGAGCAGTTCTTC
TRBV5-4	TRBJ2-7	-	TRBD2	CASSLGLAGDYEQYF	TGTGCCAGCAGCTTGGGACTAGCTGGGGACTACGAGCAGTACTTC
TRBV19	TRBJ2-7	-	TRBD2	CASSIGGVPYEQYF	TGTGCCAGTAGTATCGGGGGGGTTCCTTACGAGCAGTACTTC
TRBV18	TRBJ1-5	-	-	CASSRRETNQPQHF	TGTGCCAGCTCACGTAGGGAGACCAATCAGCCCCAGCATTTT
TRBV28	TRBJ2-7	-	TRBD2	CASSALAGSYEQYF	TGTGCCAGCAGTGCCCTAGCGGGTAGCTACGAGCAGTACTTC
TRBV6-1	TRBJ2-7	-	TRBD2	CASSEGEETGGIYEQYF	TGTGCCAGCAGTGAGGGAGAGGAGACGGGAGGTATCTACGAGCAGTACTTC